This TCR beta chain was identified during a study of brain T cells in children with intractable seizures. General study points: HCMV serostatus was not known, and viral specificity came from CDR3 similarity only.

With respect to this clone: Its antigen is as yet unknown.

Method: immunoSEQ multiplex PCR; TCRdb's copy keeps in-frame clones and lacks some. Of tens of thousands of clones listed, about 93% are singletons. The germline V gene encodes CDR1 LGHNA and CDR2 YNFKEQ. V dropped 0 bases and J dropped 8 bases, with 7 bases sitting between them. The CDR3 consists of 13 residues. Only cases whose brain tissue showed the highest T cell transcript signatures were sequenced. Source: peripheral blood, taken at surgery. The rearrangement uses TRBV4-2 and TRBJ1-4; D gene unclear. This clonotype originated in a boy in the first two years of life with tuberous sclerosis and intractable seizures. CDR3 in DNA: TGTGCCAGCAGCCAAGATGGGAGGGAAAAACTGTTTTTT. Encoded protein: CASSQDGREKLFF.